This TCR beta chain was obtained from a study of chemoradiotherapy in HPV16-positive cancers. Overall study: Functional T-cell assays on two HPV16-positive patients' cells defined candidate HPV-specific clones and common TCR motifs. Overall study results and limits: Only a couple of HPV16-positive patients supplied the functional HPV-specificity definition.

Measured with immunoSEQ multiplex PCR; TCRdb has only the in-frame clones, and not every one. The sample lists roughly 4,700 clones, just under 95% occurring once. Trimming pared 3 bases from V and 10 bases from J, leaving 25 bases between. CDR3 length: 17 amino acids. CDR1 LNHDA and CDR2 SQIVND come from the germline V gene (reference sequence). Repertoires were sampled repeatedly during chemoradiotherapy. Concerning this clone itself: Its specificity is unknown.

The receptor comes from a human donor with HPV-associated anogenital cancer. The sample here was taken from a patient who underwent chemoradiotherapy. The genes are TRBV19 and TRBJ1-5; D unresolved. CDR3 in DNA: TGTGCCAGTAGTATTGAAGACGGGTTAGTAGCCCGGGAACCCCAGCATTTT. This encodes CASSIEDGLVAREPQHF.